The next 20 T cell receptor beta chains were all read from a single sample in a study of T cell changes during pregnancy in multiple sclerosis. Measured with immunoSEQ multiplex PCR; TCRdb has only the in-frame clones, and not every one. The sample contains around 30,000 clones, approximately 89% of which appear only once. The input for sequencing was CD8+ T cells from peripheral blood mononuclear cells, taken in the second trimester of pregnancy. The receptors originated from a female donor with multiple sclerosis, enrolled in a pregnancy study.

J is TRBJ1-4 and V is TRBV9, with 10 bases aligning to TRBD1. Germline-derived CDR1 and CDR2 are SGDLS and YYNGEE. Unmatched junction bases numbered 5, after V lost 4 bases and J lost 8 bases. The CDR3 is 14 amino acids. The DNA for the CDR3 is TGTGCCAGCAGCCCCGGGACAGGGGTCGAAAAACTGTTTTTT. Its protein is CASSPGTGVEKLFF.

The chain couples TRBV28 to TRBJ1-1; D not certain. The CDR3 spans 14 residues. V shed 3 bases and J shed 2 bases, with 10 bases lying between them. CDR1 is MDHEN, CDR2 SYDVKM, per germline. The CDR3 protein is CASSFNEGNTEAFF. CDR3 sequence (DNA): TGTGCCAGCAGTTTTAATGAGGGAAACACTGAAGCTTTCTTT.

V usage is TRBV6-4 and J usage is TRBJ2-1; tentative D call: TRBD1 (6 bases). The CDR3 totals 14 residues. The germline V gene encodes CDR1 MRHNA and CDR2 SNTAGT. With 6 bases removed from V and 6 bases from J, the gap between germline ends came to 15 bases. DNA of the CDR3: TGTGCCAGCAGCAAGGGGGACGGCGGCAATGAGCAGTTCTTC. This encodes CASSKGDGGNEQFF.

This sequence joins TRBV5-1 and TRBJ2-1; 9 bases fit TRBD2. Trimming removed 4 bases from V and 2 bases from J; junction bases left unmatched: 10. Germline CDR1 is SGHRS and CDR2 is YFSETQ. This CDR3 has 17 amino acids. The CDR3 sequence: CASSSEGRGGAYNEQFF. The CDR3 bases are TGCGCCAGCAGCAGCGAGGGGCGGGGGGGGGCCTACAATGAGCAGTTCTTC.

The genes are TRBV13 and TRBJ1-2; TRBD1 aligns across 10 bases. Trimming took 0 bases from V and 4 from J; bases not matched to a gene: 8. The CDR3 has 17 residues. Germline values: CDR1 PRHDT, CDR2 FYEKMQ (reference sequence). CDR3 nucleotides: TGTGCCAGCAGCTTAGGCGTGGGGGACAGGGGTACCTATGGCTACACCTTC. It encodes CASSLGVGDRGTYGYTF.

This rearrangement joins TRBV10-3 to TRBJ1-1; tentatively, D is TRBD1 (6 bases). Germline loops: CDR1 ENHRY, CDR2 SYGVKD. Trimming took 0 bases from V and 5 from J, leaving 16 bases between them. This CDR3 region has 16 residues. CDR3 nucleotides: TGTGCCATCAGTGAGTCGTTTCGCAGGGGTCTAACTGAAGCTTTCTTT. It yields the protein CAISESFRRGLTEAFF.

This clone appeared a single time. The chain combines TRBV9 with TRBJ1-2; TRBD1 is a possible D gene (5 bases). The CDR3 loop spans 12 amino acids. Trimming pared 5 bases from V and 4 bases from J, leaving 9 bases between. Germline loops: CDR1 SGDLS, CDR2 YYNGEE. The CDR3 nucleotides read TGTGCCAGCAGGGAAGGGGCCTATGGCTACACCTTC. Residues: CASREGAYGYTF.

The rearrangement joins TRBV4-1 to TRBJ2-7, with TRBD1 matching over 7 bases. V trimming: 1 base; J trimming: 3 bases; junction bases outside the gene matches: 12. In germline, CDR1 is MGHRA, CDR2 YSYEKL. The CDR3 totals 17 residues. The CDR3 DNA reads as TGCGCCAGCAGCCAAGCCCCCTTCCCGACAGGGCACTACGAGCAGTACTTC. Its translation: CASSQAPFPTGHYEQYF.

The sample holds a few counts of this clone. The gene calls are TRBV5-1 and TRBJ2-2, with no clear D. The CDR3 spans 13 residues. Trimming pared 0 bases from V and 6 bases from J, leaving 6 bases between. Per the germline V gene, CDR1 is SGHRS and CDR2 is YFSETQ. The CDR3 protein is CASSLDPAGELFF. As DNA, the CDR3 is TGCGCCAGCAGCTTGGATCCGGCCGGGGAGCTGTTTTTT.

V is TRBV7-9 and J is TRBJ2-7, with no clear D. V was clipped by 0 bases and J by 6 bases, with 9 bases between them. Germline CDR1 reads SEHNR; CDR2 reads FQNEAQ (reference sequence). CDR3 size: 13 residues. DNA of the CDR3: TGTGCCAGCAGCTTAGCGCTGTGGCCCGAGCAGTACTTC. Protein sequence: CASSLALWPEQYF.

This clone appeared a few times. The rearrangement joins TRBV27 to TRBJ1-1; D remains unclear. The CDR3 runs to 13 residues. With 3 bases removed from V and 1 base from J, the gap between germline ends came to 6 bases. Germline CDR1 is MNHEY and CDR2 is SMNVEV (reference sequence). The CDR3 DNA sequence: TGTGCCAGCAGTTTTGCGGGGAACACTGAAGCTTTCTTT. Protein sequence: CASSFAGNTEAFF.

The chain joins TRBV4-1 to TRBJ1-4, with 8 positions matching TRBD1. Germline-derived CDR1 and CDR2 are MGHRA and YSYEKL. This CDR3 spans 17 amino acids. Trimming removed 0 bases from V and 8 bases from J; junction bases left unmatched: 11. This CDR3 is CASSQEPGQGYWEKLFF. The CDR3 DNA reads TGCGCCAGCAGCCAAGAACCCGGACAGGGTTATTGGGAAAAACTGTTTTTT.

The CDR3 sequence is CASSGGGFYNEQFF. The CDR3 nucleotides read TGTGCCAGCAGCGGGGGCGGCTTCTACAATGAGCAGTTCTTC. The rearrangement uses TRBV5-6 and TRBJ2-1; D may be TRBD1 (6 bases). Germline values: CDR1 SGHDT, CDR2 YYEEEE. There are 14 residues in the CDR3. V dropped 4 bases and J dropped 3 bases, with 11 bases sitting between them.

This chain uses TRBV5-1 with TRBJ1-2; perhaps TRBD1 as D (6 bases). Per germline, CDR1 SGHRS and CDR2 YFSETQ. There are 12 residues in the CDR3. The ends were cut back, 3 bases at V and 6 bases at J, with 9 bases in the middle. Here the CDR3 reads CASSSYRDGYTF. CDR3 sequence (DNA): TGCGCCAGCAGCTCTTACAGGGATGGCTACACCTTC.

CDR3 sequence: CASSLLPGVGEQFF. The DNA of the CDR3 is TGTGCCAGCAGCTTGCTTCCGGGGGTCGGTGAGCAGTTCTTC. The chain recombines TRBV5-8 with TRBJ2-1, with D possibly being TRBD2 (6 bases). CDR3 length: 14 residues. The V end lost 1 base, the J end lost 9 bases, and 14 bases lay between the germline ends. CDR1 is SGHTS, CDR2 YDEGEE, per germline.

The chain combines TRBV5-4 with TRBJ2-2, with D tentatively TRBD2 (5 bases). CDR1 and CDR2 from the germline V gene are SGHNT and YYREEE (reference sequence). This CDR3 contains 14 residues. V lost 2 bases, J lost 2 bases, and 7 bases lay in between. The CDR3 DNA reads TGTGCCAGCAGCTTAGCGGTCAACACCGGGGAGCTGTTTTTT. Protein: CASSLAVNTGELFF.

The chain links TRBV9 to TRBJ1-1; TRBD1 is a possible D gene (5 bases). Germline V gives CDR1 SGDLS, CDR2 YYNGEE. Trimming stripped 7 bases from V and 5 bases from J, with 9 bases between. CDR3 length: 11 residues. The CDR3 DNA sequence: TGTGCCAGCGGGACTAGGACTGAAGCTTTCTTT. Its protein product is CASGTRTEAFF.

CDR3 sequence (DNA): TGTGCCAGCAGCCCCGCTGGCTCCAAAAACATTCAGTACTTC. Translated: CASSPAGSKNIQYF. The V gene is TRBV28, the J gene TRBJ2-4; D unclear. From germline, CDR1 is MDHEN and CDR2 SYDVKM. This CDR3 spans 14 amino acids. V was trimmed by 6 bases and J by 2 bases, leaving 11 bases between them.

In DNA form, the CDR3 reads TGTGCCAGCAGTGCGGGACAGGGGGCCTACGAGCAGTACTTC. It is translated as CASSAGQGAYEQYF. This sequence joins TRBV27 and TRBJ2-7, with 11 bases lining up with TRBD1. The CDR3 spans 14 residues. Trimming took 5 bases from V and 2 from J; bases not matched to a gene: 2. Looked up from germline, CDR1 is MNHEY and CDR2 is SMNVEV (reference sequence).

This clone was seen a single time. V usage is TRBV14 and J usage is TRBJ1-4, with a weak D call TRBD1 (5 bases). Trimming left V 3 bases short and J 5 bases short, with 7 bases between. Per the germline V gene, CDR1 is SGHDN and CDR2 is FVKESK. This CDR3 spans 13 amino acids. As DNA, the CDR3 is TGTGCCAGCAGCCAGAACAGGAATGAAAAACTGTTTTTT. This translates into CASSQNRNEKLFF.